This T cell receptor beta chain was documented in a study of T cell repertoires in cytomegalovirus infection. About the study: CMV infection and matching HLA type were both indicated by public TCR beta signatures. General observations from the study: HLA-C-restricted CMV clonotypes gave the most frequent clonotype in two of eight donors.

Remarks on this clonotype: As yet, its antigen is unknown.

TCRdb passed the reads through MiXCR, listing each CDR3 protein once. The sample lists about a million distinct CDR3 sequences; 31% were seen once. This TCR was recovered from a human donor in good health (CMV status not recorded). Some clones in this sample may be carry-over from other donors' samples. Here the sequenced sample was cultured CD8+ T cells from PBMCs, taken from culture after CMV antigen stimulation.

The CDR3 reads CAITVTVSTVEKLFF. DNA of the CDR3: TGTGCCATCACCGTGACAGTTTCTACAGTCGAAAAACTGTTTTTT. The genes are TRBV2 and TRBJ1-4; TRBD1 might be the D (5 bases). Germline CDR1 reads SNHLY; CDR2 reads FYNNEI. Between the trimmed V and J ends, which lost 10 bases and 8 bases, there was a span of 23 bases. The CDR3 sequence is 15 residues long.